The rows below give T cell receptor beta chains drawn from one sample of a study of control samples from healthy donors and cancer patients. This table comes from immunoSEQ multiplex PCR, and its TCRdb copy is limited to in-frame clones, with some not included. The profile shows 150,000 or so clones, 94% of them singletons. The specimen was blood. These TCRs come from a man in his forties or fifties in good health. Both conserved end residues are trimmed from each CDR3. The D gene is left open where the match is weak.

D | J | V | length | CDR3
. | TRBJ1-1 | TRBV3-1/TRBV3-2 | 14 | ASSQDSGVWNTEAF
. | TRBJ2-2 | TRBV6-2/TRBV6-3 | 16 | ASSYSPPTEPNTGELF
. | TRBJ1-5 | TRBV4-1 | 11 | ASSPRGNQPQH
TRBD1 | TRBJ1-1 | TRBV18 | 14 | ASSPRLGQWNTEAF
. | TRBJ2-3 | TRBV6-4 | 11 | ASSQDRTDTQY
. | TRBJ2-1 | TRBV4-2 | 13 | ASSQLGGGPHEQF
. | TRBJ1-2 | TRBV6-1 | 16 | ASSAYRTPGLVPYGYT
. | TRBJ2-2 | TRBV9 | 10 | ASSPNTGELF
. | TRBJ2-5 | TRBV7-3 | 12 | ASSLGGGQETQY
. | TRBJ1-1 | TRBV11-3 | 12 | ASSLGGSSTEAF
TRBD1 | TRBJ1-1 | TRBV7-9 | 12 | ASSLVSQGAKAF
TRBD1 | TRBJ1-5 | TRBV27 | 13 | ASSLMGDRGPPQH
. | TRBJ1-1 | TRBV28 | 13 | ASSPRRVWDTEAF
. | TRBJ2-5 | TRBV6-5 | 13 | ASSYRRGVLETQY
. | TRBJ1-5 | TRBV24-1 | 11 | ATSVNYGQPQH
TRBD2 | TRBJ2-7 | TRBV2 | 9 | ASSDHGTRI
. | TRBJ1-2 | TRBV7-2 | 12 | ASSSQRGGSGYT
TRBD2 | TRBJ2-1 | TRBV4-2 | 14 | ASSRGLAERYNEQF
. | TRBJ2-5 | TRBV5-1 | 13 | ASSPTVTVQETQY
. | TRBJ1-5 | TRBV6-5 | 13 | ASRHWSDSNQPQH
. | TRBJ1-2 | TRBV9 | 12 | ASSQGPTNYGYT
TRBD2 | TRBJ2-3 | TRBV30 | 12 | AWEAGGQGDTQY
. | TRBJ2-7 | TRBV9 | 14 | ASSVRGEDPSYEQY
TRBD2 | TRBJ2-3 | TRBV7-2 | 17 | ASSLRGTSGNLETDTQY
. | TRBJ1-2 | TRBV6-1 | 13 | ASRRRQVSGRGYT
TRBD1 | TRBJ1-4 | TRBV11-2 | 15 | ASSSGDRGLSNEKLF
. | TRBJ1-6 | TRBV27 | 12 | ASSAGQYNSPLH
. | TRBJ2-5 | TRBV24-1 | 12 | ATSDLGRQETQY
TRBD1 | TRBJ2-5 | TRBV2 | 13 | ASRKDRVGQETQY
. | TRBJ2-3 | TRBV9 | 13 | ASSVVGGPGDTQY
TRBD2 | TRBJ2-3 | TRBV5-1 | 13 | ASSLVAGSTDTQY
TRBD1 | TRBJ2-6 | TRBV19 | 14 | ASRPTGDSGANVLT
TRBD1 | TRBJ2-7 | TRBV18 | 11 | ASSPPYRGSQY
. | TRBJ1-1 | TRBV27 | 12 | ASSFLQGNTEAF
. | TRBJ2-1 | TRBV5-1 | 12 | ASSLGTHHNEQF
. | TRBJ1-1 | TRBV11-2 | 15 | ASRLPWVGLSNTEAF
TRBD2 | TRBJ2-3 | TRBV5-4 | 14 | ASSFQMTSGTDTQY
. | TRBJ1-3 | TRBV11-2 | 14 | ASSLSGPPSGNTIY
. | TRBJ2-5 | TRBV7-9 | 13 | ASSLVGGKQETQY
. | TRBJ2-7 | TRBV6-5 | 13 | ASSDFTGFFHEQY
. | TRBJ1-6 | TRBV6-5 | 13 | ASSYSGTNNSPLH
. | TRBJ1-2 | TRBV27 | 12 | ASSPGFGGNGYT
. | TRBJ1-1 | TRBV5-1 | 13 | ASSLGWGRNTEAF
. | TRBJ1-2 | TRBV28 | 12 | ASNWRARREGYT
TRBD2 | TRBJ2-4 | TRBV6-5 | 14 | ASSFHGGGGENIQY
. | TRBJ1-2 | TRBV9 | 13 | ASSVGSSRGYGYT
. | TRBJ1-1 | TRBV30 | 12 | AWSVRVRVAEAF
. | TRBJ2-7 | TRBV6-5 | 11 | ASRQGEAYEQY
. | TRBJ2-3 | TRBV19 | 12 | ASTKGRSTDTQY
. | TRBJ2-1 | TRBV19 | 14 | ASSMGSGQYYNEQF
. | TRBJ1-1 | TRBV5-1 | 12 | ASSPRQGSTEAF
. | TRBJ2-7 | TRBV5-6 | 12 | ASSFQGAAYEQY
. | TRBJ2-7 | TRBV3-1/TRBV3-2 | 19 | ASSKSATQRHARGRSYEQY
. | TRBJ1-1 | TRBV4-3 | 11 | ASSQVGDSEAF
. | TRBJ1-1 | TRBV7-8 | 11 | ASSFQGNTEAF
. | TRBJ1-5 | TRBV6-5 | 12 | ASHPGASNQPQH
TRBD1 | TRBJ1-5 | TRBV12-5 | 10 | ASGLGDRSPH
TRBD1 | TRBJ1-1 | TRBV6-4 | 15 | ASSATGANFSNTEAF
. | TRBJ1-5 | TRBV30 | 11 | AWTQGRDQPQH